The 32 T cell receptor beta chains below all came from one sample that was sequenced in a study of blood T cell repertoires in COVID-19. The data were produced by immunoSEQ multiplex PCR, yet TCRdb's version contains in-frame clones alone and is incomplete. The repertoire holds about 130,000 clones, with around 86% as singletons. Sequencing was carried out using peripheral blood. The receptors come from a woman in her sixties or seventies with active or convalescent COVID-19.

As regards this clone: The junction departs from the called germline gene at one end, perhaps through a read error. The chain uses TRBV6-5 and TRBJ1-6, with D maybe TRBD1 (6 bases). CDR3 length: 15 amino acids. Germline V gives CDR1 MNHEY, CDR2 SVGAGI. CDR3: CASSRPGHYNSPLHF. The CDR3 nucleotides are TGTGCCAGCAGTCGCCCGGGACATTATAATTCGCCCCTCCACTTT.

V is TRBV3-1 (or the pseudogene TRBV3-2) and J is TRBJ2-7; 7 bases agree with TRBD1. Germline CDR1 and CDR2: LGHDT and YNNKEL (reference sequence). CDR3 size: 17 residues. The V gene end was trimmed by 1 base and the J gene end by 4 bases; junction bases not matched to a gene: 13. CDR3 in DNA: TGTGCCAGCAGCCAAGGTCGGGACAGTTCCTTTCGGTACGAGCAGTACTTC. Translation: CASSQGRDSSFRYEQYF.

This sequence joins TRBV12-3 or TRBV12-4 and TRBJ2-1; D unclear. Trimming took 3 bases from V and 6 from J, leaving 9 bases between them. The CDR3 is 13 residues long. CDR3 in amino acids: CASSLLQTNEQFF. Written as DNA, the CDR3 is TGTGCCAGCAGTTTGCTACAGACCAATGAGCAGTTCTTC.

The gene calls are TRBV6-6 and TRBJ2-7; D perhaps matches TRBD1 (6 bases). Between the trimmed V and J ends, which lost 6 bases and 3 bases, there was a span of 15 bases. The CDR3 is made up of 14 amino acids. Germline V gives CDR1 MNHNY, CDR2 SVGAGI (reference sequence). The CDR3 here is CASSYKGGHYEQYV. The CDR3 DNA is TGTGCCAGCAGCTACAAAGGGGGACACTACGAGCAGTACGTC.

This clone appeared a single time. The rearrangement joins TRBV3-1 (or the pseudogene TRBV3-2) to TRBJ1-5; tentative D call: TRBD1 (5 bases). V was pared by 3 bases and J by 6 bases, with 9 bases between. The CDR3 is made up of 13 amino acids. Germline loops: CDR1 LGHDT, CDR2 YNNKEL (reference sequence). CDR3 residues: CASSHQGGQPQHF. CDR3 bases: TGTGCCAGCAGCCATCAGGGAGGTCAGCCCCAGCATTTT.

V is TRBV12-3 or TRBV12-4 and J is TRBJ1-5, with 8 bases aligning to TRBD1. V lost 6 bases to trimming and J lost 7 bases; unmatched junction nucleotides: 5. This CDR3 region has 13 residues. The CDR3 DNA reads TGTGCCAGCAGAACTGACAGGGGCCAGCCCCAGCATTTT. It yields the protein CASRTDRGQPQHF.

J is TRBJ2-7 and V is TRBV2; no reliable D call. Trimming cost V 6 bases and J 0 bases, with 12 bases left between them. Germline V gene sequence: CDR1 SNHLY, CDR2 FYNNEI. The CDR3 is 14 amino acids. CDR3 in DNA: TGTGCCAGCAGGCGGCCTGTGAGCTCCTACGAGCAGTACTTC. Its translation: CASRRPVSSYEQYF.

CDR3 DNA sequence: TGTGCCAGCAGTACCGGGTCCCAAATCAGAGAGCAGTACTTC. Translation gives CASSTGSQIREQYF. This chain links TRBV28 with TRBJ2-7, with no clear D. Trimming removed 5 bases at V and 7 bases at J, with 18 bases between. The V gene's germline CDR1 is MDHEN and CDR2 SYDVKM. The CDR3 extends over 14 amino acids.

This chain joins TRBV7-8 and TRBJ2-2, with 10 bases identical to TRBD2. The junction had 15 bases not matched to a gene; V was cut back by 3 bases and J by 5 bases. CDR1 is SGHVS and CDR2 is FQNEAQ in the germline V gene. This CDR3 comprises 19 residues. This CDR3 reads CASSFGSAASGSWTGELFF. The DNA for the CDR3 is TGTGCCAGCAGCTTTGGTTCGGCGGCTAGCGGGAGCTGGACCGGGGAGCTGTTTTTT. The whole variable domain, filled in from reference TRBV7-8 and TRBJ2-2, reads GAGVSQSPRYKVAKRGQDVALRCDPISGHVSLFWYQQALGQGPEFLTYFQNEAQLDKSGLPSDRFFAERPEGSVSTLKIQRTQQEDSAVYLCASSFGSAASGSWTGELFFGEGSRLTVL.

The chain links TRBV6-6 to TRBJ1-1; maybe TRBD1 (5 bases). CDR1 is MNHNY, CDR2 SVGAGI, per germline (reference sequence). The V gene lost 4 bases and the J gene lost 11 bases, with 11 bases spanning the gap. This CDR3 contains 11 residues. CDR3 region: CASSFNRHAFF. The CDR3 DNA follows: TGTGCCAGCAGTTTTAACAGGCACGCTTTCTTT.

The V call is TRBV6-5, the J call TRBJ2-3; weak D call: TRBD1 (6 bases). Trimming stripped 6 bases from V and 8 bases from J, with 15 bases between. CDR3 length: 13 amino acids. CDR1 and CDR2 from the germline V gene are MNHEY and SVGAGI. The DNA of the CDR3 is TGTGCCAGCAGAGCTGCACAGGGTACTACGCAGTATTTT. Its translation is CASRAAQGTTQYF.

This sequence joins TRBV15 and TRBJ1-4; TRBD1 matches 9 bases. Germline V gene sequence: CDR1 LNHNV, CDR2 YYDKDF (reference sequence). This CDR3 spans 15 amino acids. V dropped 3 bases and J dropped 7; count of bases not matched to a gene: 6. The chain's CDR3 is CATSRNRDRVEKLFF. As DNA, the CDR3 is TGTGCCACCAGCAGGAACCGGGACAGGGTTGAAAAACTGTTTTTT.

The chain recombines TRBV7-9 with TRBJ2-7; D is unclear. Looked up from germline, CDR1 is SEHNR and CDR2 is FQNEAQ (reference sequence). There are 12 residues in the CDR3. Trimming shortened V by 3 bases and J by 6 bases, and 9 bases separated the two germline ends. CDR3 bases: TGTGCCAGCAGCTTTATCCTCTCCGAGCAGTACTTC. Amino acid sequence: CASSFILSEQYF.

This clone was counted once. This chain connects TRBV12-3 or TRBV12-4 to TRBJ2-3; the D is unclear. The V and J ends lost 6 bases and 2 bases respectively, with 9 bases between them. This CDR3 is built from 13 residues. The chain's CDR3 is CASSPVFTDTQYF. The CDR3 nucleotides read TGTGCCAGCAGCCCCGTTTTCACAGATACGCAGTATTTT.

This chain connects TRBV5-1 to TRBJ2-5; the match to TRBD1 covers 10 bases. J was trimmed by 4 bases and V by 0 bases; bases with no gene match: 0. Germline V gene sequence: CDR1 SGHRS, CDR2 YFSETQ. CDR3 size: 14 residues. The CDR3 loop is CASSLGQGAETQYF. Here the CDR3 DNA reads TGCGCCAGCAGCTTGGGACAGGGGGCAGAGACCCAGTACTTC.

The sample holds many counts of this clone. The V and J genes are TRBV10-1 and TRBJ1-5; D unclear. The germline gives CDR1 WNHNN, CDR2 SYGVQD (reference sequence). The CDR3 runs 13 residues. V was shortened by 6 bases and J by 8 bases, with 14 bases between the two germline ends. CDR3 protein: CASRYRAIKPQHF. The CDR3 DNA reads TGCGCCAGCAGATACAGAGCAATCAAGCCCCAGCATTTT.

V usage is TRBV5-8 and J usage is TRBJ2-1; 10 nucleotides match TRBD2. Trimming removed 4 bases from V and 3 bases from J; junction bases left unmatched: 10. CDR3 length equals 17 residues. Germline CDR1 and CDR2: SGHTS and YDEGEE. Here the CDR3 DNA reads TGTGCCAGCAGCCTCTGGTCTCTAGCGGGAGACTACAATGAGCAGTTCTTC. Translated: CASSLWSLAGDYNEQFF.

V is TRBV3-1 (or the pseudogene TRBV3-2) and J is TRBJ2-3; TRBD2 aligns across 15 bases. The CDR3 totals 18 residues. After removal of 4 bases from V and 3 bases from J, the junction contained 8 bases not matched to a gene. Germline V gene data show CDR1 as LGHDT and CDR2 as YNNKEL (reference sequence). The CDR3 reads CASSPRTSGREGTDTQYF. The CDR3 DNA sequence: TGTGCCAGCAGCCCGAGGACTAGCGGGAGGGAGGGTACAGATACGCAGTATTTT.

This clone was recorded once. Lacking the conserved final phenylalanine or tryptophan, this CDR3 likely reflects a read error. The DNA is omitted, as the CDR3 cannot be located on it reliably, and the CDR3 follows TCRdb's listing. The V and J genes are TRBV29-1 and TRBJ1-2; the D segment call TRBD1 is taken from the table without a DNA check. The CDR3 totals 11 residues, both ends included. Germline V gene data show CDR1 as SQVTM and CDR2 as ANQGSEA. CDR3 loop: CSARRPDRGRC.

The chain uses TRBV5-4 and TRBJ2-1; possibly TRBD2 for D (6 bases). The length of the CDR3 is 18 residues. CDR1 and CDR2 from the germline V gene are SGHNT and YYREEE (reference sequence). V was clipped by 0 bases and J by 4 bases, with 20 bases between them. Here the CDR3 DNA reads TGTGCCAGCAGCTTGGGTGGCGACCCAGCGGGTACTTACAATGAGCAGTTCTTC. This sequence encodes CASSLGGDPAGTYNEQFF.

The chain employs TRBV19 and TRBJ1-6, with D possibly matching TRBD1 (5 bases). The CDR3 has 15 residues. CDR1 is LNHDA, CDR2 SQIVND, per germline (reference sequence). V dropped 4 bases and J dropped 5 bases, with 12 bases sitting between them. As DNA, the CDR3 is TGTGCCAGTAGTAACCAGGGTTCGAATAATTCACCCCTCCACTTT. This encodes CASSNQGSNNSPLHF.

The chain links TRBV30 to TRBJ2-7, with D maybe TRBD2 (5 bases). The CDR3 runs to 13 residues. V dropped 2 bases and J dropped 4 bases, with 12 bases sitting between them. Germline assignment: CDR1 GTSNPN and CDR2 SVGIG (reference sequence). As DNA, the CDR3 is TGTGCCTGGAGTCGAGAGACTATTTACGAGCAGTACTTC. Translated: CAWSRETIYEQYF.

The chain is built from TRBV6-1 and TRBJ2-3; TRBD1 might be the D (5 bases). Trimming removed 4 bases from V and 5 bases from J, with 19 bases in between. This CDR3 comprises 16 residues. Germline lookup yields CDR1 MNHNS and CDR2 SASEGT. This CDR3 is CASSVQGGWEIDTQYF. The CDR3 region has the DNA TGTGCCAGCAGTGTTCAGGGTGGGTGGGAAATAGATACGCAGTATTTT.

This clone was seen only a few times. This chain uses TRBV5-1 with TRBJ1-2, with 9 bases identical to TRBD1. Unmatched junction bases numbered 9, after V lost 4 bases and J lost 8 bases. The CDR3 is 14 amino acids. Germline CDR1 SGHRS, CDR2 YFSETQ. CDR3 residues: CASSVLQGAQGYTF. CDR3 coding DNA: TGCGCCAGCAGCGTACTACAGGGGGCGCAAGGCTACACCTTC.

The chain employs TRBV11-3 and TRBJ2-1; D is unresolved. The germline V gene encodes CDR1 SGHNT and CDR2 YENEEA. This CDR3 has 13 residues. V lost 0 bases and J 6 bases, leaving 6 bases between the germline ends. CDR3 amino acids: CASSLDLRNEQFF. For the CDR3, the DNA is TGTGCCAGCAGCTTAGATCTCCGCAATGAGCAGTTCTTC.

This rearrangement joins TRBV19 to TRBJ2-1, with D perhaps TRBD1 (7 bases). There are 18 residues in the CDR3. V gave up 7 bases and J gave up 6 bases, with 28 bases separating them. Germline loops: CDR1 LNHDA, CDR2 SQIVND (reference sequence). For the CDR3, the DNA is TGTGCCAGTACGACAGGGAGTGGAGGGCAATTGGGGCGCAATGAGCAGTTCTTC. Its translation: CASTTGSGGQLGRNEQFF.

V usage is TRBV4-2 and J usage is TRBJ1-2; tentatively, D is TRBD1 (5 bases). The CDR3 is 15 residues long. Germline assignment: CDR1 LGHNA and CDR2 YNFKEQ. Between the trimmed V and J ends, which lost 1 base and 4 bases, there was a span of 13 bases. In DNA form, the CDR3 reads TGTGCCAGCAGCCAAGCAGAGACACAGGTCTATGGCTACACCTTC. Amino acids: CASSQAETQVYGYTF.

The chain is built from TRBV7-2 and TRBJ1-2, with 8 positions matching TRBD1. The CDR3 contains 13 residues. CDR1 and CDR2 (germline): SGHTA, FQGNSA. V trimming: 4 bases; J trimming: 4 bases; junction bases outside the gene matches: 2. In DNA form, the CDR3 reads TGTGCCAGCAGCTCCGGACAGGGCTATGGCTACACCTTC. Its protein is CASSSGQGYGYTF.

The CDR3, as DNA: TGTGCCCCTCGACTAGCGGGAAGTGAGCAGTTCTTC. Residues: CAPRLAGSEQFF. V gene TRBV24-1 combines with J gene TRBJ2-1, with TRBD2 matching over 11 bases. This CDR3 comprises 12 residues. The germline V gene has CDR1 KGHDR and CDR2 SFDVKD. The V gene end was trimmed by 12 bases and the J gene end by 9 bases; junction bases not matched to a gene: 6.

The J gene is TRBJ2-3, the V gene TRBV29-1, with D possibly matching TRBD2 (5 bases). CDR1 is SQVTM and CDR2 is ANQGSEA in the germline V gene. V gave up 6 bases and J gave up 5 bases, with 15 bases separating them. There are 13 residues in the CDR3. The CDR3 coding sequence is TGCAGCGTGGACTTCCCTCTAGGAGATACGCAGTATTTT. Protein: CSVDFPLGDTQYF.

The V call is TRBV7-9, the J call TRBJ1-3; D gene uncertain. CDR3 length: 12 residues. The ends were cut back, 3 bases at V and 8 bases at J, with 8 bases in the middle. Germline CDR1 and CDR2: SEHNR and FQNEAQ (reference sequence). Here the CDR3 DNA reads TGTGCCAGCAGCTTTGAGGTAGACACCATATATTTT. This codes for CASSFEVDTIYF.

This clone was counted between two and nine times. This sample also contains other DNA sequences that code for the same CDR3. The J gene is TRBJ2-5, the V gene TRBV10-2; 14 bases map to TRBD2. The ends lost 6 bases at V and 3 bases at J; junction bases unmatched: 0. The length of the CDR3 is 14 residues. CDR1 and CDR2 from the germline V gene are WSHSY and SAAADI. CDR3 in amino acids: CASRGLAGEETQYF. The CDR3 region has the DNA TGCGCCAGCAGGGGACTAGCGGGAGAAGAGACCCAGTACTTC.